This TCR beta chain was sequenced for a study of blood T cell repertoires in COVID-19. Data came from immunoSEQ multiplex PCR; TCRdb stores just in-frame clones and leaves some out. The data show a few hundred thousand clones, 84% seen once. Germline CDR1 GTSNPN, CDR2 SVGIG (reference sequence). This CDR3 region has 13 residues. The V and J ends lost 3 bases and 3 bases respectively, with 9 bases between them. The sequence was collected from a woman between 40 and 50 years old who had recovered from COVID-19. The gene calls are TRBV30 and TRBJ1-5; possible D gene TRBD1, 5 bases. The sample comprised peripheral blood. CDR3 in amino acids: CAWSAGHNQPQHF. The CDR3 DNA is TGTGCCTGGAGCGCAGGACACAATCAGCCCCAGCATTTT.